Detailed here is one T cell receptor beta chain. As yet, its antigen is unknown. These data are taken from a study of shared clonotypes between healthy human individuals. Across the study: CD4 naive and CD4 memory each took three plates per donor, while CD8 naive took two and CD8 memory one.

The data were produced by immunoSEQ multiplex PCR, yet TCRdb's version contains in-frame clones alone and is incomplete. In the table there are around 240,000 clones, approximately 65% of which are singletons. Trimming at V came to 0 bases and at J to 10 bases, leaving 13 bases not matched to a gene. The germline CDR1 and CDR2 sequences are SGHRS and YFSETQ. The CDR3 has 17 residues. Splitting of CD4+ cells produced CD45RA+ naive and CD45RA-negative memory subsets. General study results and limits: Naive subsets typically showed greater estimated richness than memory subsets. Clonotypes shared by all four donors outscored non-shared clonotypes in generation probability.

The V and J genes are TRBV5-1 and TRBJ2-3; the match to TRBD2 covers 11 bases. This receptor was identified in a man aged 30 to 39 in good health. Material: memory CD4+ T cells sorted from blood. Subset in this sample: CD45RA-negative fraction. The CDR3 DNA sequence: TGCGCCAGCAGCTTGGAGGGACTAGCGGTTCGAGGGGGCTCGCAGTATTTT. Translated, it gives CASSLEGLAVRGGSQYF.